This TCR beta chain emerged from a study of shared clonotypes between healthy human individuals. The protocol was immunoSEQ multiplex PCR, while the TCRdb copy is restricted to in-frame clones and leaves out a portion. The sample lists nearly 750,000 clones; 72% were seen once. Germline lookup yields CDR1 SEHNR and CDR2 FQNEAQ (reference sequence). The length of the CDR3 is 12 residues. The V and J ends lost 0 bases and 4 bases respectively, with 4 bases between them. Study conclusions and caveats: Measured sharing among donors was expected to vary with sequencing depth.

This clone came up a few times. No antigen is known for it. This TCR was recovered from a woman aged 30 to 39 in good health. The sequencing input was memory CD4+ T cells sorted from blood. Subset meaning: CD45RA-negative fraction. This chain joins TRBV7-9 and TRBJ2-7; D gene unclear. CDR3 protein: CASSLAQYEQYF. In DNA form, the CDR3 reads TGTGCCAGCAGCTTAGCGCAGTACGAGCAGTACTTC.